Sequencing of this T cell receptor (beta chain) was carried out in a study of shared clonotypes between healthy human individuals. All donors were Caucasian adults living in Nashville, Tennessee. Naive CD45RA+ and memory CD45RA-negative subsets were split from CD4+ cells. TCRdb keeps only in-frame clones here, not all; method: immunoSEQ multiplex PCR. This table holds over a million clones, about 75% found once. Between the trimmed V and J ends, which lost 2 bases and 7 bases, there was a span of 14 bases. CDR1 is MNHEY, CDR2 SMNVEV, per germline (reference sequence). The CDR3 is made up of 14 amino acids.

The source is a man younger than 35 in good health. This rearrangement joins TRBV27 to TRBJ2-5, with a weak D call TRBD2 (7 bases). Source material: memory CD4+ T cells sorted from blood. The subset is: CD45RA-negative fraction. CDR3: CASSLRGGPGTQYF. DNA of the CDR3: TGTGCCAGCAGTTTAAGGGGGGGCCCGGGGACCCAGTACTTC.